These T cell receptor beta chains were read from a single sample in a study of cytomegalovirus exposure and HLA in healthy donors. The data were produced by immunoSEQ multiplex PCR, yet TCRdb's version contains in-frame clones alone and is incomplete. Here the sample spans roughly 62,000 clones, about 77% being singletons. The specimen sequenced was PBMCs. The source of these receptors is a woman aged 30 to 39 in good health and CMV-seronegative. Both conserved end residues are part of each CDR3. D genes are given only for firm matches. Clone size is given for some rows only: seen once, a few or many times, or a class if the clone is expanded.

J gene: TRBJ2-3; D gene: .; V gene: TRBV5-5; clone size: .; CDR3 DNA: TGTGCCAGCAGACCGGGGGGCGGGGGTGTCGTCGGCACAGATACGCAGTATTTT; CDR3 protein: CASRPGGGGVVGTDTQYF
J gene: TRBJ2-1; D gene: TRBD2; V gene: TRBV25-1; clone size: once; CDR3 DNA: TGTGCCAGCAGGCAGCGGGAGGGCGAGGGCGAGCAGTTCTTC; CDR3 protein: CASRQREGEGEQFF
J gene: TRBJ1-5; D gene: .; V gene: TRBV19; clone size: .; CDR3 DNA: TGTGCCAGTAGCTACTTGTTGGGGAGGGGGAATCAGCCCCAGCATTTT; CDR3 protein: CASSYLLGRGNQPQHF
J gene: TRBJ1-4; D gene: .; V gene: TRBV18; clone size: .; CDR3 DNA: TGTGCCAGCTCACCCGCCGGGACGGGAGCCGAAAAACTGTTTTTT; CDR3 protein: CASSPAGTGAEKLFF
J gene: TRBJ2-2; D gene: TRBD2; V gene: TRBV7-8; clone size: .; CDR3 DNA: TGTGCCAGCAGCAATAGCGGGGTGAACACCGGGGAGCTGTTTTTT; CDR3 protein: CASSNSGVNTGELFF
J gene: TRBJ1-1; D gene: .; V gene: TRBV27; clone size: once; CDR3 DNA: TGTGCCAGCAGTTTATTGAGAACCTTGACAGGGAACACTGAAGCTTTCTTT; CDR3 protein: CASSLLRTLTGNTEAFF
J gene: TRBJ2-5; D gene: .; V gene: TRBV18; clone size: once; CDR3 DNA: TGTGCCAGCTCACCCCCAGAGGGGAGGGAGACCCAGTACTTC; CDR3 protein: CASSPPEGRETQYF
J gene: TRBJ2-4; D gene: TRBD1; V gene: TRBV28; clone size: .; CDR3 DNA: TGTGCCAGCAGCCCTCGGACAGGGGGCTCGGGAGACATTCAGTACTTC; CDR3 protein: CASSPRTGGSGDIQYF
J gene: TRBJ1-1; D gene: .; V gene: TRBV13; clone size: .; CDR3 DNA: TGTGCCAGCAGCTTGAGACCAGGCTCTGAAGCTTTCTTT; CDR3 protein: CASSLRPGSEAFF
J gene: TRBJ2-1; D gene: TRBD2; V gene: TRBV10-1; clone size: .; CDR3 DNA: TGCGCCAGCAGCGGCGGGAGGGCCAATGAGCAGTTCTTC; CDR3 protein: CASSGGRANEQFF
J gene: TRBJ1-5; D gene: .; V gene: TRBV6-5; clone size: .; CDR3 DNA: TGTGCCAGCAGTTACCGTCAGGGAGGTCAGCCCCAGCATTTT; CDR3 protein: CASSYRQGGQPQHF
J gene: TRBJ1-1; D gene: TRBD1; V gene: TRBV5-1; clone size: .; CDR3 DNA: TGCGCCAGCAGCTTGGGGCAGGGGGTGGAAGCTTTCTTT; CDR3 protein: CASSLGQGVEAFF
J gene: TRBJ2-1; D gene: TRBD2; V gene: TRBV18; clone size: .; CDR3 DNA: TGTGCCAGCTCACGTTTGGGCCCTCAGCGGGAAACCCATGAGCAGTTCTTC; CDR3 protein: CASSRLGPQRETHEQFF
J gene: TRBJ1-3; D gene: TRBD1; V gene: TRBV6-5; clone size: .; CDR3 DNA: TGTGCCAGCAGACCTAACAGGGGATTCGCAAACACCATATATTTT; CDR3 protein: CASRPNRGFANTIYF
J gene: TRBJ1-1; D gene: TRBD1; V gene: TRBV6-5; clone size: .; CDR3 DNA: TGTGCCAGCAGTTCCACAGGGGGCAAAGAGACTGAAGCTTTCTTT; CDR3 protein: CASSSTGGKETEAFF
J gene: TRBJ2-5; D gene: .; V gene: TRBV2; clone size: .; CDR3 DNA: TGTGCCAGCAGTACGGGACCCGCGGGACGAGAGACCCAGTACTTC; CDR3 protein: CASSTGPAGRETQYF
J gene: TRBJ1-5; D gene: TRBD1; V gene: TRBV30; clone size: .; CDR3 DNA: TGTGCCTATGAGACAGGGAGCAATCAGCCCCAGCATTTT; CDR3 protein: CAYETGSNQPQHF
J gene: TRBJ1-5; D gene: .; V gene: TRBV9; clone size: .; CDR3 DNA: TGTGCCAGCAGCACCCAGACTACCAGCAATCAGCCCCAGCATTTT; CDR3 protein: CASSTQTTSNQPQHF
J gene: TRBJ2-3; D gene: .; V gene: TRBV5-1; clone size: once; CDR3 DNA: TGCGCCAGCAGCTTGGGAGGCAGGGCCGGAGATACGCAGTATTTT; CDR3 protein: CASSLGGRAGDTQYF
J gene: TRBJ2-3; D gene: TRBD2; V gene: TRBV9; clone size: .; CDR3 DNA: TGTGCCAGCAGCGCCGGGACTAGCAGGTGGGATACGCAGTATTTT; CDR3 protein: CASSAGTSRWDTQYF
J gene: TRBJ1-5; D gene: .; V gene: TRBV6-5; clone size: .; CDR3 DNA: TGTGCCAGCAGTTACTCGAACAGCCTGGGGCCCCAGCATTTT; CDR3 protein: CASSYSNSLGPQHF
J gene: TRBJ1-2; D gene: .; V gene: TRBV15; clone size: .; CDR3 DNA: TGTGCCACCAGCAGAGTGCAAGGGGTTGGCTATGGCTACACCTTC; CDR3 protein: CATSRVQGVGYGYTF
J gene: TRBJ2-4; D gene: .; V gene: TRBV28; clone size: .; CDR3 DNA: TGTGCCATCGGGACTGATCTAGCCAAAAACATTCAGTACTTC; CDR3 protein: CAIGTDLAKNIQYF
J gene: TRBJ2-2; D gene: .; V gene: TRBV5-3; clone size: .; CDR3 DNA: TGTGCCAGAAGCTTGTGTAGTCCGAACACCGGGGAGCTGTTTTTT; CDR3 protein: CARSLCSPNTGELFF
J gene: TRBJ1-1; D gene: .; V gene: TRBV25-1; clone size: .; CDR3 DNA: TGTGCCAGCACCCAGGGCACTGAAGCTTTCTTT; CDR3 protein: CASTQGTEAFF
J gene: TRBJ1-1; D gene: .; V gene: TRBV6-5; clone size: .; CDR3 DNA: TGTGCCAGCAGTTACGCGGGATCCACTGAAGCTTTCTTT; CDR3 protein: CASSYAGSTEAFF
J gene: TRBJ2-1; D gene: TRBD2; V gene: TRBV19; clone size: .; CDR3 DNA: TGTGCCAGTAGTATGGGGCTGGGACTAGCGGGAGTGGGTGAGCAGTTCTTC; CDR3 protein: CASSMGLGLAGVGEQFF
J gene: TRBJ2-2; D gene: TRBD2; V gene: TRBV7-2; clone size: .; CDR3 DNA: TGTGCCAGCAGCCCGGGGGGTTCGAACACCGGGGAGCTGTTTTTT; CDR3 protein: CASSPGGSNTGELFF
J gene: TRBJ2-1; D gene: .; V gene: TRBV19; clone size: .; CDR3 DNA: TGTGCCAGTAGGTTCTCGGTGGCACAGTTCAATGAGCAGTTCTTC; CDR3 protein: CASRFSVAQFNEQFF
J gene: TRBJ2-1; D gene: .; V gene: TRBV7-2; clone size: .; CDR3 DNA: TGTGCCAGCAGCTTAACCATCCGGACACCAAATGAGCAGTTCTTC; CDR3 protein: CASSLTIRTPNEQFF
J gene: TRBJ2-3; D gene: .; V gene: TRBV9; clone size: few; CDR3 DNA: TGTGCCAGCAGCGTAGATTGGCAGGAGGGCGGAAGCACAGATACGCAGTATTTT; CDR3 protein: CASSVDWQEGGSTDTQYF
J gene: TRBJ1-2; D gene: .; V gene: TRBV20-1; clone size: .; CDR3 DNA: TGCAGTGCGCGGCGCGAAGGCTACACCTTC; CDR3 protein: CSARREGYTF
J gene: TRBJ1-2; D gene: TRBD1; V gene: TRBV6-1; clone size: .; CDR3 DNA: TGTGCCAGCAGCGACCCCGGGACAGTCAACTATGGCTACACCTTC; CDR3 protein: CASSDPGTVNYGYTF
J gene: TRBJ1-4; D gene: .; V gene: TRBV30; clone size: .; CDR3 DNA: TGTGCCTGGAGTGGCGGGGTCAATGAAAAACTGTTTTTT; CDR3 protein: CAWSGGVNEKLFF
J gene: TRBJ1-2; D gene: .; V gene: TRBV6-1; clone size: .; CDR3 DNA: TGTGCCAGCAGTGAAGCGGGACGTACAGGGTCCTATGGCTACACCTTC; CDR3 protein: CASSEAGRTGSYGYTF
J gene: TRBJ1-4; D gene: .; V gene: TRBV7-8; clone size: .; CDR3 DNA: TGTGCCAGCAGGCGCGGACAACCTAATGAAAAACTGTTTTTT; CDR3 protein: CASRRGQPNEKLFF
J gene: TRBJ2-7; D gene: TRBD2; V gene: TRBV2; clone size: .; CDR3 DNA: TGTGCCAGCAGTGAATTCGGACTAGCGGTTACCTACGAGCAGTACTTC; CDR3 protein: CASSEFGLAVTYEQYF
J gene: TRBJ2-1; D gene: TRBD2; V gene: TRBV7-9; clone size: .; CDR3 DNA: TGTGCCAGCAGCTTATCAGCGGGAGAACCAGTGTGGACGTACAATGAGCAGTTCTTC; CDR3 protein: CASSLSAGEPVWTYNEQFF
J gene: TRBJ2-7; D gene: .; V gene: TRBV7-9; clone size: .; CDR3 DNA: TGTGCCGTGGGGGTGGCAGGGGTCTACGAGCAGTACTTC; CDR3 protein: CAVGVAGVYEQYF
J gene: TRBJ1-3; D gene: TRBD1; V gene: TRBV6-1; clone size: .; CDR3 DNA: TGTGCCAGCTGCGGGGACAGGATTTCTGGAAACACCATATATTTT; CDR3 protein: CASCGDRISGNTIYF
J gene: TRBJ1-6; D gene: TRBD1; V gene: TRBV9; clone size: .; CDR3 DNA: TGTGCCAGCAGCGCGGGACAGGGCGATAATTCACCCCTCCACTTT; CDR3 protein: CASSAGQGDNSPLHF
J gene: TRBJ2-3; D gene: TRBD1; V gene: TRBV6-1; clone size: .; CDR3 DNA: TGTGCCAGCAGTGGGACAGGGACAGATACGCAGTATTTT; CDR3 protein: CASSGTGTDTQYF
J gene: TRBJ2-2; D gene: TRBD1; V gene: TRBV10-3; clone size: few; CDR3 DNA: TGTGCCATCAACCCGGGACAGGGGACCGGGGAGCTGTTTTTT; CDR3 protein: CAINPGQGTGELFF
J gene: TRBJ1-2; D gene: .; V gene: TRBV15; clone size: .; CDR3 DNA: TGTGCCACCAGCGTAGAACGGGACTCCCGTGGCTACACCTTC; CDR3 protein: CATSVERDSRGYTF
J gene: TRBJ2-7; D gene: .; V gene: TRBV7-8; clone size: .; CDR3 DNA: TGTGCCAGCAGCTTACCCGGGACACTCTACGAGCAGTACTTC; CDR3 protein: CASSLPGTLYEQYF
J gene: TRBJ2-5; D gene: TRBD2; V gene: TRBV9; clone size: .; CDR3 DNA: TGTGCCAGCAGCGAGGGGAGCGGGAAAGAGACCCAGTACTTC; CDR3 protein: CASSEGSGKETQYF
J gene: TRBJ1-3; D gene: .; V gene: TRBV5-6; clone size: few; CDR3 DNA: TGTGCCAGCAGCTTGTACAGCTCTGGAAACACCATATATTTT; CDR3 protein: CASSLYSSGNTIYF
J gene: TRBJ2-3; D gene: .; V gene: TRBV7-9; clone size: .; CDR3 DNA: TGTGCCAGCAGCTCCTCAAGGACGGACTCCGGGGATACGCAGTATTTT; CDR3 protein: CASSSSRTDSGDTQYF
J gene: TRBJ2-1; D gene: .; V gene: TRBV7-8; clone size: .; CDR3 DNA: TGTGCCAGCAGCCCGGCCACAGGTCTCACCTACAATGAGCAGTTCTTC; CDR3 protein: CASSPATGLTYNEQFF
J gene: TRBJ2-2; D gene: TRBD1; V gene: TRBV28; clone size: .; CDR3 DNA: TGTGCCAGCAGTTTATATGCGGACAGGGGGAGAACCGGGGAGCTGTTTTTT; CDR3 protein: CASSLYADRGRTGELFF
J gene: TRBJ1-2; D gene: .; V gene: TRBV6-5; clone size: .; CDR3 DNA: TGTGCCATCTCGGGGGGTCATGGCTACACCTTC; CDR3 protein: CAISGGHGYTF
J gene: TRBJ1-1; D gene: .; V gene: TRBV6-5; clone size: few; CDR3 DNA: TGTGCCAGCAGTTACTCGGCGGCGAACACTGAAGCTTTCTTT; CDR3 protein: CASSYSAANTEAFF
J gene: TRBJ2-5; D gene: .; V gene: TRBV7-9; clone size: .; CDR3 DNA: TGTGCCAGCAGCAGTAGCGGATACCAAGAGACCCAGTACTTC; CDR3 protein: CASSSSGYQETQYF
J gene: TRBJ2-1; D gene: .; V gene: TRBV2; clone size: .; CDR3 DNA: TGTGCCAGCAGTGGAGGGTTAAATGAGCAGTTCTTC; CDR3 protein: CASSGGLNEQFF
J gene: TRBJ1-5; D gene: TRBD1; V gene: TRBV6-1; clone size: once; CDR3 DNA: TGTGCCAGCAGTGAAAGGGACAGTAATAGCAATCAGCCCCAGCATTTT; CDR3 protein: CASSERDSNSNQPQHF
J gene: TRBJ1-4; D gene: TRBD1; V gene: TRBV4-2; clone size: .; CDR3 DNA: TGTGCCAGCAGCCAAGATTCCGGGACAGCTATCGCAACTAATGAAAAACTGTTTTTT; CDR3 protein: CASSQDSGTAIATNEKLFF
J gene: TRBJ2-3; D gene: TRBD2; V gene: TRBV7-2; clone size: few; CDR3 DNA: TGTGCCAGCAGCTTGAGGACTAGCGGGTTTACGTATACGCAGTATTTT; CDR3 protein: CASSLRTSGFTYTQYF
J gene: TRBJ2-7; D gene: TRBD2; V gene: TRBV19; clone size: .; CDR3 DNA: TGTGCCAGTAGTATACCGGGACTAGGTTACGAGCAGTACTTC; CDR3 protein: CASSIPGLGYEQYF
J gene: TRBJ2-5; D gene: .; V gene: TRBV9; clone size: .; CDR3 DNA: TGTGCCAGCAGCGTAATAGGGGGTTGGCAAGAGACCCAGTACTTC; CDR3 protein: CASSVIGGWQETQYF
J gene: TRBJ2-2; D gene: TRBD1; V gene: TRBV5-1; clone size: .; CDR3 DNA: TGCGCCAGCAGAGCCGGGACAGGGGACACCGGGGAGCTGTTTTTT; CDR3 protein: CASRAGTGDTGELFF